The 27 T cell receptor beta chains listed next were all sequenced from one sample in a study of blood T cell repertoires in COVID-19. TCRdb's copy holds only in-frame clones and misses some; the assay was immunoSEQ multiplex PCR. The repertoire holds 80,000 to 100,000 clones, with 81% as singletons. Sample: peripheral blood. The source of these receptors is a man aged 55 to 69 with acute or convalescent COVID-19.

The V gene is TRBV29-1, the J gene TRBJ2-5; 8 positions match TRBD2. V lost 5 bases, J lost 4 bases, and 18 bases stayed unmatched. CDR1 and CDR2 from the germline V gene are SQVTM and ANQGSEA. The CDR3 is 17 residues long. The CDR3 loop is CSVPGLSAGLGGETQYF. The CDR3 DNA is TGCAGCGTTCCGGGACTCTCTGCGGGACTAGGGGGAGAGACCCAGTACTTC.

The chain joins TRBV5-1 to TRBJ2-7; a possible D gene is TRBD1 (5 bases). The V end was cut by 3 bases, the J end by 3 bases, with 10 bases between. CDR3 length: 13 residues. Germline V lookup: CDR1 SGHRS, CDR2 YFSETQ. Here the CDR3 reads CASSWGGGYEQYF. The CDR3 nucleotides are TGCGCCAGCAGCTGGGGCGGTGGCTACGAGCAGTACTTC.

The CDR3 DNA follows: TGCGCCAGCAGCTTGACAGGGGGTAGCAATCAGCCCCAGCATTTT. As protein: CASSLTGGSNQPQHF. This sequence joins TRBV5-1 and TRBJ1-5, with 8 nucleotides matching TRBD1. V shed 1 base, J shed 0 bases, and the junction held 0 bases outside the gene matches. CDR3 length: 15 residues. Germline CDR1 and CDR2: SGHRS and YFSETQ.

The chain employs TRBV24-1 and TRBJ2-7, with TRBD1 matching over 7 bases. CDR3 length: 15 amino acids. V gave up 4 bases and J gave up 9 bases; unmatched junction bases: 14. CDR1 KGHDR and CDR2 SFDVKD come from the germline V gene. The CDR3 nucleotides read TGTGCCACCAGTGACCCAGCACAGGGGAATGAGGTGCAGTACTTC. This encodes CATSDPAQGNEVQYF.

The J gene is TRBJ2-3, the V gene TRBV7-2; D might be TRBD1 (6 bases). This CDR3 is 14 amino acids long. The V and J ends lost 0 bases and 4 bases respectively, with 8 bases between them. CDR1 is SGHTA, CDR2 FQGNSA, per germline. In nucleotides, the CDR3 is TGTGCCAGCAGCTTAGCCTGGACAGCAGATACGCAGTATTTT. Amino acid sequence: CASSLAWTADTQYF.

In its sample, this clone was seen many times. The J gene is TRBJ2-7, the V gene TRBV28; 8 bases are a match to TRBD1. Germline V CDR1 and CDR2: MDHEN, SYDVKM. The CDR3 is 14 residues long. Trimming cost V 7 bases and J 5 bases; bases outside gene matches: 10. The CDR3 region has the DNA TGTGCCAGCACCATAGAGGGGACAGGTCACGAGCAGTACTTC. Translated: CASTIEGTGHEQYF.

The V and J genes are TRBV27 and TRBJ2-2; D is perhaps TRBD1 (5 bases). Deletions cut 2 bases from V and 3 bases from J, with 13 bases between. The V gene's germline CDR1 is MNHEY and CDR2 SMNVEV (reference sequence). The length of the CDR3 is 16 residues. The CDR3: CASSLRVGRDTGELFF. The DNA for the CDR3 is TGTGCCAGCAGTTTAAGGGTAGGCAGGGACACCGGGGAGCTGTTTTTT.

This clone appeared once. CDR3 loop: CASRRQGGYEQYF. CDR3 coding DNA: TGCGCCAGCCGCAGACAGGGTGGTTACGAGCAGTACTTC. This sequence joins TRBV5-1 and TRBJ2-7, with 7 bases aligning to TRBD1. The CDR3 sequence is 13 residues long. Per germline, CDR1 SGHRS and CDR2 YFSETQ. The ends lost 7 bases at V and 4 bases at J; junction bases unmatched: 8.

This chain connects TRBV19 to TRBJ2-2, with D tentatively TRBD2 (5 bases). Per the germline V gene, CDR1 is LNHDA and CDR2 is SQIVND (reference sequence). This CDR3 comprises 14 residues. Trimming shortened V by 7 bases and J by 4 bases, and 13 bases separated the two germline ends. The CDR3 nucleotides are TGTGCCAGTACTAGGGCTAGCCCCACCGGGGAGCTGTTTTTT. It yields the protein CASTRASPTGELFF. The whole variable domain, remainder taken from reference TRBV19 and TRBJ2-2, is DGGITQSPKYLFRKEGQNVTLSCEQNLNHDAMYWYRQDPGQGLRLIYYSQIVNDFQKGDIAEGYSVSREKKESFPLTVTSAQKNPTAFYLCASTRASPTGELFFGEGSRLTVL.

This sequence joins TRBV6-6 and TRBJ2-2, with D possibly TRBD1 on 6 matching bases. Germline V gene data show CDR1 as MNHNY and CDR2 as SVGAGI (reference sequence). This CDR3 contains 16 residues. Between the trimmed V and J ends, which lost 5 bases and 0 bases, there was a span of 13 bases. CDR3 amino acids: CASSTRDNSNTGELFF. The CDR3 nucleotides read TGTGCCAGCAGTACCCGGGACAACTCGAACACCGGGGAGCTGTTTTTT.

CDR3 residues: CASSYSADSNQPQHF. DNA of the CDR3: TGTGCCAGCAGTTACTCGGCGGATAGCAATCAGCCCCAGCATTTT. This chain joins TRBV6-6 and TRBJ1-5; unclear D gene. V was clipped by 0 bases and J by 0 bases, with 6 bases between them. Germline V gene sequence: CDR1 MNHNY, CDR2 SVGAGI (reference sequence). This CDR3 contains 15 residues.

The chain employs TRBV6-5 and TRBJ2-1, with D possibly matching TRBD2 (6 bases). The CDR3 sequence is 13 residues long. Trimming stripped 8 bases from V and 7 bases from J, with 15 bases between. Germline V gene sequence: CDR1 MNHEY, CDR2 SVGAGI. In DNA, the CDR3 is TGTGCCAGCGGAGGGGTATTTGGGAATGAGCAGTTCTTC. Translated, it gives CASGGVFGNEQFF.

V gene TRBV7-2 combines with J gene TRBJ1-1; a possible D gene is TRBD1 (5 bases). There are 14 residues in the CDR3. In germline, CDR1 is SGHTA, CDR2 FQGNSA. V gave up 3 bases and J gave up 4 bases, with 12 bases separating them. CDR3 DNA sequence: TGTGCCAGCAGCTTTAGGCAGGGTGGCACTGAAGCTTTCTTT. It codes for CASSFRQGGTEAFF. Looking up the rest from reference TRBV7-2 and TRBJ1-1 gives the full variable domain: GAGVSQSPSNKVTEKGKDVELRCDPISGHTALYWYRQSLGQGLEFLIYFQGNSAPDKSGLPSDRFSAERTGGSVSTLTIQRTQQEDSAVYLCASSFRQGGTEAFFGQGTRLTVV.

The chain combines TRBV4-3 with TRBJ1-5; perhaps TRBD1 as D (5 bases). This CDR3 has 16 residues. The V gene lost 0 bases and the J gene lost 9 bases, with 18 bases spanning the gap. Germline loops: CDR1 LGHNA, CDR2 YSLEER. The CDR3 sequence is CASSQEATGGSRPQHF. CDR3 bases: TGCGCCAGCAGCCAAGAAGCCACGGGGGGGTCCCGGCCCCAGCATTTT.

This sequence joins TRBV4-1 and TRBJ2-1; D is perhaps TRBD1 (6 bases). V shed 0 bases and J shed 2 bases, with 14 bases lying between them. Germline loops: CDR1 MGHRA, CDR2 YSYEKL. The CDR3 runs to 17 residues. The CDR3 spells CASSQDSEQGPYNEQFF. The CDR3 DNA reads TGCGCCAGCAGCCAAGATTCGGAACAGGGTCCCTACAATGAGCAGTTCTTC.

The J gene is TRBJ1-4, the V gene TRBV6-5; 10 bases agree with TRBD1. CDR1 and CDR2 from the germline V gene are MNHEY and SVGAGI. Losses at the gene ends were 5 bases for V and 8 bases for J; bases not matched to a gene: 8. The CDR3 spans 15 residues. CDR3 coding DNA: TGTGCCAGCAGTACCGCCGGGACAGGGGTAGAAAAACTGTTTTTT. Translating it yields CASSTAGTGVEKLFF.

For the CDR3, the DNA is TGTGCCAGCAGCCCCCAGGGACAGCGCTATGGCTACACCTTC. It yields the protein CASSPQGQRYGYTF. The V and J genes are TRBV7-8 and TRBJ1-2; 7 positions match TRBD1. With 5 bases clipped from V and 4 bases from J, the junction kept 7 bases outside the gene matches. Per the germline V gene, CDR1 is SGHVS and CDR2 is FQNEAQ. This CDR3 has 14 residues.

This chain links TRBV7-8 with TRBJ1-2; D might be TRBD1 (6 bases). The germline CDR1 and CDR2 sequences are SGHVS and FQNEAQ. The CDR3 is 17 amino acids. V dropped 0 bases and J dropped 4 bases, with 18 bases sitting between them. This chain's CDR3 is CASSLAIRDNRLYGYTF. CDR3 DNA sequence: TGTGCCAGCAGCTTAGCCATCCGGGACAACCGACTCTATGGCTACACCTTC.

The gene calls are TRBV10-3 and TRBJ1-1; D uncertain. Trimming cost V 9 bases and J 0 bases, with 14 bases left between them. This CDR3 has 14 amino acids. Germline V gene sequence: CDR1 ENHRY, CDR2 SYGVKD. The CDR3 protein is CAMKAEVLNTEAFF. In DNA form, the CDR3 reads TGTGCCATGAAAGCCGAGGTCCTGAACACTGAAGCTTTCTTT.

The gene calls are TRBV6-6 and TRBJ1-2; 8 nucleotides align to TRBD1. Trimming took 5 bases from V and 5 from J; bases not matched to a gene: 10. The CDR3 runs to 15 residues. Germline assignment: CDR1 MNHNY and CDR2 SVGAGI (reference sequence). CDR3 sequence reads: CASSDPGQVLYGYTF. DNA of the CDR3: TGTGCCAGCAGTGACCCGGGACAGGTCCTATATGGCTACACCTTC.

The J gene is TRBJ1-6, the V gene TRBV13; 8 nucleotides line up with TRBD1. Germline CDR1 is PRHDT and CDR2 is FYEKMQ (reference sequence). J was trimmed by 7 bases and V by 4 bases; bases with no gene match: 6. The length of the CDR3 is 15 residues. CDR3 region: CASSYRTGKNSPLHF. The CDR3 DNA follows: TGTGCCAGCAGCTACCGGACAGGGAAAAATTCACCCCTCCACTTT.

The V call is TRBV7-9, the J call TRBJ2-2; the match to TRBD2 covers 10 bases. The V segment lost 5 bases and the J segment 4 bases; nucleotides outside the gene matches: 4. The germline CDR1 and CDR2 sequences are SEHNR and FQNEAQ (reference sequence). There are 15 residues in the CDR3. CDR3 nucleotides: TGTGCCAGCAGCACCACTAGCGGGATCACCGGGGAGCTGTTTTTT. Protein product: CASSTTSGITGELFF.

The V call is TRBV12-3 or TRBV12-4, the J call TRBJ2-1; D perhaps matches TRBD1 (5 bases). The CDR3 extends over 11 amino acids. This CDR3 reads CPQTDYNEQFF. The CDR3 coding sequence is TGTCCTCAGACAGATTACAATGAGCAGTTCTTC.

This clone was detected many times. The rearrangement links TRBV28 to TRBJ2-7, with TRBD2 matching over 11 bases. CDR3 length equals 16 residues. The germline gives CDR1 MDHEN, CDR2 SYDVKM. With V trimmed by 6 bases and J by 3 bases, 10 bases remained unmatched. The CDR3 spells CASRQGLAERVYEQYF. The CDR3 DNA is TGTGCCAGCAGACAGGGACTAGCGGAGCGGGTCTACGAGCAGTACTTC.

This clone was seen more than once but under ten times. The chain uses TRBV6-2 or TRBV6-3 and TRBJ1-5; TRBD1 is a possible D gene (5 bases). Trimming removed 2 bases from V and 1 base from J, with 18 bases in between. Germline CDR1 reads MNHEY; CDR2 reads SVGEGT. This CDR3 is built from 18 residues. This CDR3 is CASSYPSGRGVSNQPQHF. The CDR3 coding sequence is TGTGCCAGCAGTTACCCATCTGGGAGGGGAGTAAGCAATCAGCCCCAGCATTTT.

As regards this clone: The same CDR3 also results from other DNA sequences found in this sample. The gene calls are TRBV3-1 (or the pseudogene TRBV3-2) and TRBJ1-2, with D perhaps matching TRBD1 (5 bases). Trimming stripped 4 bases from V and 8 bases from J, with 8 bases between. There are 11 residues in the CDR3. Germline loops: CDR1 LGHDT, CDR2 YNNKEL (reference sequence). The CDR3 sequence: CASSRGDGYTF. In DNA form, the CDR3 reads TGTGCCAGCAGCCGCGGGGACGGCTACACCTTC.

The CDR3 DNA follows: TGTGCCTGGAGTCGGCCCGGGACAGTTACTAACTATGGCTACACCTTC. It yields the protein CAWSRPGTVTNYGYTF. The genes are TRBV30 and TRBJ1-2, with 7 nucleotides matching TRBD1. The CDR3 has 16 residues. The V gene's germline CDR1 is GTSNPN and CDR2 SVGIG (reference sequence). V trimming: 2 bases; J trimming: 0 bases; junction bases outside the gene matches: 9.